Below, 18 T cell receptor beta chains from the same sample are listed, as sequenced in a study of T cell responses to AZD1222 COVID-19 vaccine. Profiling relied on immunoSEQ multiplex PCR, and the TCRdb table lists in-frame clones only, not all of them. The table lists approximately 77,000 clones, 92% of them singletons, with roughly 4.3% in the top ten. The source was peripheral blood, collected 28 days after the second AZD1222 dose. The receptors derive from an adult who received the AZD1222 COVID-19 vaccine.

This clone appeared a single time. The chain uses TRBV27 and TRBJ2-7; 14 bases match TRBD2. Germline CDR1 and CDR2: MNHEY and SMNVEV (reference sequence). This CDR3 comprises 15 residues. Losses at the gene ends were 5 bases for V and 6 bases for J; bases not matched to a gene: 6. This CDR3 reads CASSLRTSGRSEQYF. Written as DNA, the CDR3 is TGTGCCAGCAGTCTCCGGACTAGCGGGAGGAGCGAGCAGTACTTC.

The chain joins TRBV7-8 to TRBJ1-5; no clear D gene. V gave up 1 base and J gave up 2 bases, with 12 bases separating them. Germline CDR1 is SGHVS and CDR2 is FQNEAQ. This CDR3 region has 16 residues. As DNA, the CDR3 is TGTGCCAGCAGCTTAGGGTCGCCCTGGGGCAATCAGCCCCAGCATTTT. This gives the protein CASSLGSPWGNQPQHF.

CDR3 in amino acids: CASSYQVESEKLFF. The CDR3 region has the DNA TGTGCCAGCAGTTACCAGGTTGAGAGTGAAAAACTGTTTTTT. The chain links TRBV6-2 or TRBV6-3 to TRBJ1-4; no firm D call. Germline CDR1 and CDR2: MNHEY and SVGEGT. V lost 2 bases to trimming and J lost 7 bases, with 11 bases between them. There are 14 residues in the CDR3.

The CDR3 DNA is TGCGCCAGCAGCGGATCTCAGGGTCCGGCCGATGCTTTCTTT. Translation: CASSGSQGPADAFF. The J gene is TRBJ1-1, the V gene TRBV5-1; a possible D gene is TRBD1 (5 bases). V gave up 4 bases and J gave up 11 bases, with 21 bases separating them. Germline loops: CDR1 SGHRS, CDR2 YFSETQ. CDR3 length: 14 residues.

The chain employs TRBV21-1 and TRBJ2-7; TRBD2, the table's D call, was not compared with the DNA. TRBV21-1 is tagged as a pseudogene. The CDR3 is 13 residues long. The CDR3 reads CASRAGGPYEQYF. CDR3 sequence (DNA): TGTGCCAGCAGGGCGGGAGGGCCCTACGAGCAGTACTTC.

The rearrangement links TRBV7-9 to TRBJ2-1; tentatively, D is TRBD2 (7 bases). The germline V gene has CDR1 SEHNR and CDR2 FQNEAQ (reference sequence). The CDR3 totals 15 residues. V was clipped by 8 bases and J by 5 bases, with 19 bases between them. The CDR3 nucleotides read TGTGCCAGCGGATCCCGAGCGGGACACAACAATGAGCAGTTCTTC. This encodes CASGSRAGHNNEQFF.

V gene TRBV4-2 combines with J gene TRBJ2-3; 9 positions agree with TRBD2. CDR1 and CDR2 from the germline V gene are LGHNA and YNFKEQ. V shed 4 bases, J shed 1 base, and the junction held 6 bases outside the gene matches. This CDR3 is 16 amino acids long. The CDR3 bases are TGTGCCAGCAGCCTAGCTAGGACTAGCGGCACAGATACGCAGTATTTT. It translates to CASSLARTSGTDTQYF.

This chain connects TRBV3-1 (or the pseudogene TRBV3-2) to TRBJ2-7; 12 nucleotides match TRBD2. V was pared by 3 bases and J by 3 bases, with 6 bases of the junction left unmatched. The CDR3 sequence is 16 residues long. Looked up from germline, CDR1 is LGHDT and CDR2 is YNNKEL (reference sequence). The CDR3 region is CASSHPRTSGNYEQYF. The CDR3, as DNA: TGTGCCAGCAGCCACCCTCGGACTAGCGGGAACTACGAGCAGTACTTC.

This clone was recorded once. V is TRBV20-1 and J is TRBJ2-2; weak D call: TRBD1 (5 bases). This CDR3 has 15 residues. Germline V gene sequence: CDR1 DFQATT, CDR2 SNEGSKA (reference sequence). The V gene lost 3 bases and the J gene lost 3 bases, with 14 bases spanning the gap. CDR3 amino acids: CSASPFQGDTGELFF. The CDR3 DNA reads as TGCAGTGCTAGTCCCTTCCAGGGTGACACCGGGGAGCTGTTTTTT.

The chain combines TRBV7-3 with TRBJ2-3, with TRBD2 matching 11 bases. With 1 base clipped from V and 6 bases from J, the junction kept 6 bases outside the gene matches. The CDR3 has 16 amino acids. Germline V gene data show CDR1 as SGHTA and CDR2 as FQGTGA. Here the CDR3 reads CASSLSLAGGWDTQYF. CDR3 DNA sequence: TGTGCCAGCAGCTTAAGCCTAGCGGGAGGTTGGGATACGCAGTATTTT.

CDR3 in amino acids: CASSIYAGVKGKLFF. The CDR3 nucleotides read TGTGCCAGCAGTATATACGCAGGGGTCAAAGGAAAACTGTTTTTT. The chain is built from TRBV27 and TRBJ1-4; tentatively, D is TRBD1 (6 bases). CDR3 length equals 15 residues. The V gene lost 5 bases and the J gene lost 10 bases, with 20 bases spanning the gap. Germline V gene sequence: CDR1 MNHEY, CDR2 SMNVEV (reference sequence).

The rearrangement uses TRBV10-3 and TRBJ1-1; 12 bases line up with TRBD1. CDR3 size: 15 residues. V lost 7 bases and J lost 3; bases outside the gene matches: 6. From germline, CDR1 is ENHRY and CDR2 SYGVKD. This CDR3 reads CAINSRDRGHTEAFF. Here the CDR3 DNA reads TGTGCCATCAATAGCCGGGACAGGGGGCACACTGAAGCTTTCTTT.

The chain couples TRBV13 to TRBJ1-1; 11 bases align to TRBD1. From germline, CDR1 is PRHDT and CDR2 FYEKMQ (reference sequence). With 3 bases clipped from V and 3 bases from J, the junction kept 3 bases outside the gene matches. The CDR3 length is 15 residues. The CDR3 reads CASSFQGQGDTEAFF. Here the CDR3 DNA reads TGTGCCAGCAGCTTCCAGGGACAGGGGGACACTGAAGCTTTCTTT.

V gene TRBV6-5 combines with J gene TRBJ1-2, with no clear D. The CDR3 totals 13 residues. The V and J ends lost 5 bases and 8 bases respectively, with 15 bases between them. The germline CDR1 and CDR2 sequences are MNHEY and SVGAGI. CDR3 bases: TGTGCCAGCAGTACCCCGCCCAGATCGGGCTACACCTTC. As protein: CASSTPPRSGYTF.

The genes are TRBV25-1 and TRBJ2-7, with D possibly TRBD1 on 6 matching bases. The CDR3 spans 14 residues. With 1 base removed from V and 7 bases from J, the gap between germline ends came to 14 bases. Germline CDR1 is MGHDK and CDR2 is SYGVNS. CDR3 amino acids: CASSESHRVKEQYF. The DNA for the CDR3 is TGTGCCAGCAGTGAATCACACAGGGTAAAGGAGCAGTACTTC.

The rearrangement uses TRBV6-5 and TRBJ1-1; tentatively, D is TRBD1 (5 bases). The CDR3 runs 11 residues. Germline CDR1 and CDR2: MNHEY and SVGAGI. Trimming removed 4 bases from V and 7 bases from J, with 7 bases in between. The CDR3: CASSSGGEAFF. In DNA, the CDR3 is TGTGCCAGCAGTTCTGGGGGTGAAGCTTTCTTT.

V and J are TRBV19 and TRBJ2-7, with 10 bases matching TRBD2. After removal of 2 bases from V and 5 bases from J, the junction contained 6 bases not matched to a gene. CDR1 and CDR2 (germline): LNHDA, SQIVND (reference sequence). This CDR3 has 15 residues. The CDR3 coding sequence is TGTGCCAGTAGTATAAACCGGCTAGCGGGAGACGAGCAGTACTTC. This gives the protein CASSINRLAGDEQYF.

The rearrangement links TRBV2 to TRBJ1-1, with unresolved D. Germline values: CDR1 SNHLY, CDR2 FYNNEI. The CDR3 totals 15 residues. Trimming removed 1 base at V and 1 base at J, with 10 bases between. Here the CDR3 DNA reads TGTGCCAGCAGTGAAGGCCAGATACCGAACACTGAAGCTTTCTTT. Amino acids: CASSEGQIPNTEAFF.